A selection of T cell receptor beta chains follows, all from one sample in a study of T cell responses to AZD1222 COVID-19 vaccine. Profiled with immunoSEQ multiplex PCR; TCRdb holds only in-frame clones, not every one. The table shows tens of thousands of clones, with roughly 88% occurring only once. Sequencing used peripheral blood, obtained 28 days after the second AZD1222 dose. These receptors all stem from an adult who received the AZD1222 COVID-19 vaccine. Each CDR3 is given with its conserved first and last residue. Fields, in order: J gene, D gene, V gene, clone size, CDR3 protein, CDR3 DNA. A D gene is named only where the DNA matches it firmly. Size values are once, few and many counts, or a class for expanded clones, and some rows have none.

TRBJ2-3 | TRBD1 | TRBV6-5 | . | CASSSTGAETDTQYF | TGTGCCAGCAGTTCAACAGGGGCCGAGACAGATACGCAGTATTTT
TRBJ1-3 | . | TRBV6-1 | . | CASSDRVDGNTIYF | TGTGCCAGCAGTGACAGGGTGGATGGAAACACCATATATTTT
TRBJ1-4 | . | TRBV6-5 | . | CATTGRVGEKLFF | TGTGCCACAACGGGGAGAGTCGGTGAAAAACTGTTTTTT
TRBJ2-5 | . | TRBV7-2 | . | CASSFKIQETQYF | TGTGCCAGCAGCTTTAAGATACAAGAGACCCAGTACTTC
TRBJ2-2 | TRBD1 | TRBV14 | . | CASSQTGSITGELFF | TGTGCCAGCAGCCAGACAGGGTCAATAACCGGGGAGCTGTTTTTT
TRBJ1-2 | . | TRBV6-5 | . | CASSFAQGNYGYTF | TGTGCCAGCAGTTTCGCGCAGGGGAACTATGGCTACACCTTC
TRBJ1-2 | . | TRBV27 | . | CASSLTENYGYTF | TGTGCCAGCAGTTTAACAGAAAACTATGGCTACACCTTC
TRBJ1-2 | TRBD1 | TRBV6-6 | . | CASSYGQDYGYTF | TGTGCCAGCAGTTACGGACAGGACTATGGCTACACCTTC
TRBJ2-2 | . | TRBV6-5 | . | CASSPSTATGELFF | TGTGCCAGCAGTCCCTCGACAGCTACCGGGGAGCTGTTTTTT
TRBJ1-6 | . | TRBV4-3 | . | CASSQDPDRSSPLHF | TGCGCCAGCAGCCAAGATCCGGATCGCAGTTCACCCCTCCACTTT
TRBJ1-4 | TRBD1 | TRBV4-3 | . | CASSRRTGAQRNEKLFF | TGCGCCAGCAGCCGGAGGACAGGCGCACAACGTAATGAAAAACTGTTTTTT
TRBJ2-3 | . | TRBV5-8 | . | CASSLAGSLTDTQYF | TGTGCCAGCAGCTTGGCCGGCAGCCTCACAGATACGCAGTATTTT
TRBJ1-1 | . | TRBV12-3/TRBV12-4 | . | CASSKGESSAFF | TGTGCCAGCAGCAAGGGGGAGTCATCAGCTTTCTTT
TRBJ1-1 | TRBD1 | TRBV19 | . | CASSATGGYEAFF | TGTGCCAGTAGTGCAACAGGGGGCTATGAAGCTTTCTTT
TRBJ1-1 | . | TRBV19 | . | CASTIAQEWNTEAFF | TGTGCCAGTACCATCGCACAGGAATGGAACACTGAAGCTTTCTTT
TRBJ2-7 | . | TRBV12-5 | . | CASGLGGSSYEQYF | TGTGCTAGTGGTTTGGGAGGGAGCTCCTACGAGCAGTACTTC
TRBJ1-2 | . | TRBV3-1/TRBV3-2 | . | CASSQVGSGYTF | TGTGCCAGCAGCCAAGTCGGGAGTGGCTACACCTTC
TRBJ2-5 | . | TRBV3-1/TRBV3-2 | . | CASSQVPTAQETQYF | TGTGCCAGCAGCCAAGTACCGACAGCTCAAGAGACCCAGTACTTC
TRBJ2-5 | . | TRBV11-3 | . | CASSSPGHGETQYF | TGTGCCAGCAGTTCCCCGGGGCATGGAGAGACCCAGTACTTC
TRBJ1-4 | . | TRBV11-2 | once | CASSFSNEKLFF | TGTGCCAGCAGCTTTAGTAATGAAAAACTGTTTTTT
TRBJ1-5 | . | TRBV12-5 | . | CASGLKDSNQPQHF | TGTGCTAGTGGTTTAAAAGATAGCAATCAGCCCCAGCATTTT
TRBJ1-6 | . | TRBV30 | . | CAWTRDTANSPLHF | TGTGCCTGGACTCGGGACACCGCTAATTCACCCCTCCACTTT
TRBJ2-7 | TRBD2 | TRBV4-2 | once | CASSPTSTTYEQYF | TGTGCCAGCAGCCCGACTAGCACGACCTACGAGCAGTACTTC
TRBJ1-6 | . | TRBV2 | . | CASSEGIRNSPLHF | TGTGCCAGCAGTGAGGGCATCCGCAATTCACCCCTCCACTTT
TRBJ1-2 | . | TRBV28 | . | CASSFFGGGTF | .
TRBJ1-2 | . | TRBV3-1/TRBV3-2 | . | CASTHHQGNYGYTF | TGTGCCAGCACCCATCACCAGGGCAACTATGGCTACACCTTC
TRBJ1-1 | TRBD1 | TRBV5-4 | once | CASRPRGPNTEAFF | TGTGCCAGCAGGCCAAGGGGGCCCAACACTGAAGCTTTCTTT
TRBJ2-2 | . | TRBV6-2/TRBV6-3 | . | CASSYGQTGELFF | TGTGCCAGCAGTTACGGACAGACCGGGGAGCTGTTTTTT
TRBJ1-3 | . | TRBV6-5 | . | CASRGPGGITTIYF | TGTGCCAGCAGAGGCCCCGGCGGAATCACCACCATATATTTT
TRBJ2-7 | . | TRBV4-3 | . | CASSQKGGAHEQYF | TGCGCCAGCAGCCAAAAGGGGGGGGCGCACGAGCAGTACTTC
TRBJ1-2 | . | TRBV4-3 | . | CASSREVDYGYTF | TGCGCCAGCAGCCGCGAAGTTGACTATGGCTACACCTTC
TRBJ1-2 | TRBD1 | TRBV28 | . | CASSLGQTNYGYTF | TGTGCCAGCAGTTTGGGACAGACTAACTATGGCTACACCTTC
TRBJ1-1 | . | TRBV6-2/TRBV6-3 | . | CASSEIGWGTEAFF | TGTGCCAGCAGTGAGATTGGCTGGGGCACTGAAGCTTTCTTT
TRBJ2-3 | TRBD2 | TRBV6-4 | . | CASSVSSGGSTDTQYF | TGTGCCAGCAGTGTATCGAGCGGGGGGAGCACAGATACGCAGTATTTT
TRBJ2-1 | TRBD2 | TRBV15 | . | CATSRELAGGFGAENEQFF | TGTGCCACCAGCAGAGAGCTAGCGGGGGGATTCGGGGCGGAGAATGAGCAGTTCTTC
TRBJ1-6 | . | TRBV4-3 | few | CASSQDSSYNSPLHF | TGCGCCAGCAGCCAAGACAGCTCCTATAATTCACCCCTCCACTTT
TRBJ1-4 | . | TRBV9 | . | CASSVDSHITTNEKLFF | TGTGCCAGCAGCGTAGATAGTCATATCACAACTAATGAAAAACTGTTTTTT